A selection of T cell receptor beta chains follows, all from one sample in a study of vaccination effects on CD4 cells after COVID-19. No antigen has been assigned to these receptors. TCRdb's table, derived via immunoSEQ multiplex PCR, lists solely in-frame clones and lacks some. Of 30,000 to 35,000 clones listed, approximately 73% are singletons. The sample here was CD4+ T cells from PBMCs cultured with HCoV-OC43 spike peptides, taken before COVID-19 vaccination. All receptors derive from a human donor who received a COVID-19 vaccine. Each CDR3 is given with its conserved first and last residue. The order of the fields is V gene, CDR3 length, D gene, J gene, clone size, CDR3 protein, CDR3 DNA. The D gene is left open where the match is weak. Some rows mark clone size as missing; the rest say once, few, many or name a class of expanded clone.

TRBV20-1	15	-	TRBJ1-2	-	CSASLVVTGNYGYTF	TGCAGTGCTAGTTTAGTGGTCACAGGAAACTATGGCTACACCTTC
TRBV2	15	-	TRBJ1-5	once	CASSEQGYSNQPQHF	TGTGCCAGCAGTGAACAGGGGTATAGCAATCAGCCCCAGCATTTT
TRBV5-5	14	-	TRBJ1-4	-	CASSYWPTNEKLFF	TGTGCCAGCAGCTATTGGCCCACTAATGAAAAACTGTTTTTT
TRBV5-1	16	-	TRBJ1-1	-	CASSLAREPVNTEAFF	TGCGCCAGCAGCTTGGCCCGGGAGCCCGTGAACACTGAAGCTTTCTTT
TRBV13	13	-	TRBJ1-1	-	CASSLMVSQGAFF	TGTGCCAGCAGCTTAATGGTCAGCCAAGGAGCTTTCTTT
TRBV4-2	15	-	TRBJ1-5	-	CASSQDRGPNQPQHF	TGTGCCAGCAGCCAAGATCGCGGACCAAATCAGCCCCAGCATTTT
TRBV12-3/TRBV12-4	12	-	TRBJ2-2	-	CASSQHTGELFF	TGTGCCAGCAGCCAGCACACCGGGGAGCTGTTTTTT
TRBV19	13	-	TRBJ1-1	-	CASSEGPNTEAFF	TGTGCCAGTAGTGAGGGACCGAACACTGAAGCTTTCTTT
TRBV4-2	13	-	TRBJ1-1	-	CASSQERNLEAFF	TGTGCCAGCAGCCAAGAGAGGAACCTTGAAGCTTTCTTT
TRBV5-6	13	-	TRBJ2-1	-	CASSLDTNNEQFF	TGTGCCAGCAGCCTAGACACCAACAATGAGCAGTTCTTC
TRBV5-8	16	TRBD1	TRBJ1-5	-	CASSSYPGTANQPQHF	TGTGCCAGCAGCTCATATCCCGGGACAGCTAATCAGCCCCAGCATTTT
TRBV7-2	18	-	TRBJ1-6	-	CASSLRPALSSYNSPLHF	TGTGCCAGCAGCTTAAGGCCAGCCTTGAGCTCCTATAATTCACCCCTCCACTTT
TRBV20-1	11	-	TRBJ1-2	-	CSAKGTYGYTF	TGCAGTGCCAAGGGTACCTATGGCTACACCTTC
TRBV11-3	13	-	TRBJ1-1	few	CASSLTLNTEAFF	TGTGCCAGCAGCTTAACCCTGAACACTGAAGCTTTCTTT
TRBV5-6	15	TRBD1	TRBJ1-1	-	CASSLAGTGNTEAFF	TGTGCCAGCAGCTTGGCTGGGACAGGGAACACTGAAGCTTTCTTT
TRBV12-3/TRBV12-4	11	-	TRBJ2-1	-	CASSIGGEQFF	TGTGCCAGCAGTATAGGGGGTGAGCAGTTCTTC
TRBV28	14	-	TRBJ1-5	-	CASSKLQLGQPQHF	TGTGCCAGCTCAAAACTTCAGTTGGGTCAGCCCCAGCATTTT
TRBV4-2	15	-	TRBJ2-3	-	CASSQAYSGTDTQYF	TGTGCCAGCAGCCAGGCATACAGCGGCACAGATACGCAGTATTTT
TRBV6-6	14	TRBD2	TRBJ2-7	-	CASIGTSGINEQYF	TGTGCCAGCATCGGGACTAGCGGGATCAACGAGCAGTACTTC
TRBV2	14	TRBD2	TRBJ2-7	once	CASSTGTSGEEQYF	TGTGCCAGCAGTACTGGGACTAGCGGTGAAGAGCAGTACTTC
TRBV18	13	-	TRBJ2-2	-	CASSNRESGELFF	TGTGCCAGCTCGAACAGGGAGAGCGGGGAGCTGTTTTTT
TRBV6-5	15	-	TRBJ1-2	-	CASSPSGGKLGGYTF	TGTGCCAGCAGCCCAAGTGGGGGGAAATTAGGAGGCTACACCTTC
TRBV5-1	16	-	TRBJ1-2	-	CASSHRPLPAGGGYTF	TGCGCCAGCAGCCACCGACCTTTGCCCGCCGGGGGGGGCTACACCTTC
TRBV28	15	TRBD2	TRBJ2-3	-	CASSVGTSGADTQYF	TGTGCCAGCAGTGTAGGGACTAGCGGGGCAGATACGCAGTATTTT
TRBV7-2	15	TRBD1	TRBJ1-2	-	CASSLVLGQGAGYTF	TGTGCCAGCAGCTTAGTGCTCGGACAGGGGGCCGGCTACACCTTC
TRBV7-9	15	TRBD1	TRBJ1-5	-	CASSWDRGYNQPQHF	TGTGCCAGCAGCTGGGACAGGGGATACAATCAGCCCCAGCATTTT
TRBV28	16	-	TRBJ2-1	once	CASSTGAGGFYNEQFF	TGTGCCAGCAGTACCGGGGCAGGGGGGTTCTACAATGAGCAGTTCTTC
TRBV9	14	-	TRBJ2-2	-	CASTPHLNTGELFF	TGTGCCAGCACCCCTCACCTAAACACCGGGGAGCTGTTTTTT
TRBV5-4	15	-	TRBJ1-6	-	CASSLEVDQNSPLHF	TGTGCCAGCAGCTTGGAAGTGGACCAGAATTCACCCCTCCACTTT